These 2 T cell receptor beta chains were sequenced from one sample in a study of cytomegalovirus exposure and HLA in healthy donors listed by TCRdb under 2017. The library came from the immunoSEQ multiplex PCR assay. A mixture of 60 forward primers for TCR Vbeta segments and 13 reverse primers for TCR Jbeta segments was used in the multiplex PCR. TCRdb retrieved this table from immuneACCESS and kept in-frame rearrangements only. Not all clones are present; in checked studies, unresolved V genes account for under half, and no reason is known for the remainder. A total of 90,000 to 100,000 clones appear in this sample, 69% of them only once. The ten most abundant clones make up about 1.2% of the sample. Sequenced sample: PBMCs. The source of these receptors is a female donor in good health and CMV-seronegative.

This chain uses TRBV5-8 with TRBJ1-1, with 7 bases lining up with TRBD1. The CDR3 has 17 amino acids. CDR1 is SGHTS, CDR2 YDEGEE, per germline. With V trimmed by 3 bases and J by 3 bases, 14 bases remained unmatched. The CDR3 spells CASSSPARGDRDTEAFF. Written as DNA, the CDR3 is TGTGCCAGCAGCTCACCGGCTCGGGGCGACAGGGACACTGAAGCTTTCTTT.

In DNA, the CDR3 is TGCAGCGTTGAACCGTCACGCGGAGGCGCTAATGAGCAGTTCTTC. It encodes CSVEPSRGGANEQFF. This rearrangement joins TRBV29-1 to TRBJ2-1; D possibly corresponds to TRBD2 (5 bases). Trimming took off 2 bases at V and 7 bases at J, with 18 bases between the two ends. The CDR3 spans 15 residues. Looked up from germline, CDR1 is SQVTM and CDR2 is ANQGSEA.